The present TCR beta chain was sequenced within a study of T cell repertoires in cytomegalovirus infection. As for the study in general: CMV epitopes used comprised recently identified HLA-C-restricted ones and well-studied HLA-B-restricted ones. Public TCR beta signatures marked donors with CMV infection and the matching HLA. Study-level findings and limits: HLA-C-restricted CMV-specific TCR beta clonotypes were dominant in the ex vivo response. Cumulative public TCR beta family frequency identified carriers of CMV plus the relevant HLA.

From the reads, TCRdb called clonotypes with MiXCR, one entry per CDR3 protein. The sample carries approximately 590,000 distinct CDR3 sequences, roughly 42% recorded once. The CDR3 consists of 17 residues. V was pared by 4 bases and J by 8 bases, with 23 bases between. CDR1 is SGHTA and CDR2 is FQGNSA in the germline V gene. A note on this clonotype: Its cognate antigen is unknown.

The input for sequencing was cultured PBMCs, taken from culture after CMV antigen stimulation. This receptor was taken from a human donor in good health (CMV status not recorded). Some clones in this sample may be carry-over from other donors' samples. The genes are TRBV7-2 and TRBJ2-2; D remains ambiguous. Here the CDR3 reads CASSSRKSLQVSGELFF. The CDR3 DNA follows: TGTGCCAGCAGCTCCCGAAAATCCCTCCAGGTTTCTGGGGAGCTGTTTTTT.